Below are 23 T cell receptor beta chains sequenced from a single sample in a study of cytomegalovirus exposure and HLA in healthy donors. 60 Vbeta and 13 Jbeta primers were used in PCR. Some clones are missing from TCRdb's copy, which holds only in-frame ones; the method was immunoSEQ multiplex PCR. This table holds 150,000 to 200,000 clones, around 83% found once. Sequenced: PBMCs. Receptors originate from a male donor in good health and CMV-seropositive.

The V and J genes are TRBV5-1 and TRBJ2-1; TRBD1 matches at 10 bases. In germline, CDR1 is SGHRS, CDR2 YFSETQ. V lost 4 bases, J lost 3 bases, and 16 bases stayed unmatched. This CDR3 contains 19 residues. The CDR3: CASSANRQGAQSYYNEQFF. In DNA, the CDR3 is TGCGCCAGCAGCGCGAACCGACAGGGGGCTCAATCCTACTACAATGAGCAGTTCTTC. Based on the CDR3 plus reference TRBV5-1 and TRBJ2-1, the full variable domain is KAGVTQTPRYLIKTRGQQVTLSCSPISGHRSVSWYQQTPGQGLQFLFEYFSETQRNKGNFPGRFSGRQFSNSRSEMNVSTLELGDSALYLCASSANRQGAQSYYNEQFFGPGTRLTVL.

The chain recombines TRBV7-2 with TRBJ1-2; D not resolved. This CDR3 is 13 amino acids long. Trimming cost V 0 bases and J 5 bases, with 7 bases left between them. The germline V gene encodes CDR1 SGHTA and CDR2 FQGNSA. CDR3 protein: CASSLAGQYGYTF. For the CDR3, the DNA is TGTGCCAGCAGCTTAGCTGGGCAGTATGGCTACACCTTC.

The chain uses TRBV2 and TRBJ2-7; D remains unclear. With 1 base removed from V and 5 bases from J, the gap between germline ends came to 6 bases. The germline V gene encodes CDR1 SNHLY and CDR2 FYNNEI. CDR3 length: 12 amino acids. The DNA of the CDR3 is TGTGCCAGCAGTGAAGGTATAGACGAGCAGTACTTC. Translating it yields CASSEGIDEQYF.

This clone was counted a few times. The chain recombines TRBV18 with TRBJ1-1; 10 bases map to TRBD1. V dropped 4 bases and J dropped 5; count of bases not matched to a gene: 1. From germline, CDR1 is KGHSH and CDR2 LQKENI. There are 13 residues in the CDR3. CDR3 bases: TGTGCCAGCTCACGACAGGGGGCGACTGAAGCTTTCTTT. It translates to CASSRQGATEAFF.

The V gene is TRBV2, the J gene TRBJ2-7; TRBD2 agrees at 13 bases. Germline V CDR1 and CDR2: SNHLY, FYNNEI. V dropped 4 bases and J dropped 1; count of bases not matched to a gene: 1. This CDR3 comprises 15 residues. The CDR3: CASSALAGGSYEQYF. In DNA, the CDR3 is TGTGCCAGCAGTGCACTAGCGGGGGGGTCCTACGAGCAGTACTTC.

The rearrangement uses TRBV6-5 and TRBJ1-2, with D unresolved. V gave up 0 bases and J gave up 0 bases, with 8 bases separating them. Germline loops: CDR1 MNHEY, CDR2 SVGAGI. CDR3 length: 15 residues. CDR3 sequence: CASSYSWASNYGYTF. The CDR3 DNA follows: TGTGCCAGCAGTTACTCCTGGGCGTCTAACTATGGCTACACCTTC.

V usage is TRBV5-1 and J usage is TRBJ1-6; weak D call: TRBD1 (5 bases). Trimming stripped 4 bases from V and 6 bases from J, with 11 bases between. The CDR3 runs to 14 residues. Germline V lookup: CDR1 SGHRS, CDR2 YFSETQ. The CDR3 reads CASSPGETNSPLHF. The CDR3 DNA follows: TGCGCCAGCAGCCCGGGGGAAACTAATTCACCCCTCCACTTT.

This rearrangement joins TRBV28 to TRBJ2-7; 9 bases are shared with TRBD1. The V gene end was trimmed by 6 bases and the J gene end by 4 bases; junction bases not matched to a gene: 7. CDR3 length: 14 amino acids. Germline V gene lookup returns CDR1 MDHEN and CDR2 SYDVKM. The CDR3: CASSPGQGPYEQYF. The DNA for the CDR3 is TGTGCCAGCAGCCCCGGACAGGGGCCGTACGAGCAGTACTTC.

The gene calls are TRBV14 and TRBJ1-3, with 8 bases identical to TRBD1. CDR1 is SGHDN, CDR2 FVKESK, per germline. CDR3 length: 15 residues. Trimming cost V 3 bases and J 10 bases; bases outside gene matches: 11. DNA of the CDR3: TGTGCCAGCAGCCATTACTCAGGGGGCGCGTATACCATATATTTT. Translating it yields CASSHYSGGAYTIYF.

The chain links TRBV18 to TRBJ1-2, with D possibly matching TRBD1 (5 bases). CDR3 length: 15 amino acids. The germline V gene has CDR1 KGHSH and CDR2 LQKENI. The germline V and J ends were trimmed by 2 bases and 10 bases, with 20 bases remaining between them. The DNA of the CDR3 is TGTGCCAGCTCACCAGAATTGAACAGGCGGCTCCCCTACACCTTC. Amino acids: CASSPELNRRLPYTF.

The chain links TRBV4-1 to TRBJ1-1; D is unclear. V was trimmed by 5 bases and J by 1 base, leaving 20 bases between them. The CDR3 loop spans 17 amino acids. Germline-derived CDR1 and CDR2 are MGHRA and YSYEKL. Here the CDR3 DNA reads TGCGCCAGCAGCTATCTCGGGGTCCAAAAAGAGAACACTGAAGCTTTCTTT. It encodes CASSYLGVQKENTEAFF.

The rearrangement uses TRBV9 and TRBJ1-1; D uncertain. The germline V and J ends were trimmed by 0 bases and 3 bases, with 6 bases remaining between them. Germline lookup yields CDR1 SGDLS and CDR2 YYNGEE. CDR3 size: 13 residues. Written as DNA, the CDR3 is TGTGCCAGCAGCGTAGGTGCGGACACTGAAGCTTTCTTT. It yields the protein CASSVGADTEAFF.

CDR3: CASSLRGVFNEQFF. The CDR3 nucleotides read TGTGCCAGCAGCTTGCGGGGGGTCTTCAATGAGCAGTTCTTC. V usage is TRBV7-9 and J usage is TRBJ2-1, with 8 bases identical to TRBD2. The V and J ends lost 3 bases and 6 bases, in that order; junction bases with no gene match: 4. From germline, CDR1 is SEHNR and CDR2 FQNEAQ (reference sequence). The length of the CDR3 is 14 residues.

This clone was detected a few times. The chain couples TRBV6-5 to TRBJ2-1; TRBD1 aligns across 7 bases. CDR1 MNHEY and CDR2 SVGAGI come from the germline V gene. V lost 1 base, J lost 2 bases, and 5 bases stayed unmatched. The CDR3 extends over 16 amino acids. Here the CDR3 DNA reads TGTGCCAGCAGTTACTTCCGACAGGGAGCCTACAATGAGCAGTTCTTC. Translation: CASSYFRQGAYNEQFF.

The chain combines TRBV7-9 with TRBJ2-3, with TRBD2 identical over 11 bases. Trimming took 2 bases from V and 5 from J; bases not matched to a gene: 9. CDR3 length: 17 amino acids. Germline loops: CDR1 SEHNR, CDR2 FQNEAQ (reference sequence). This CDR3 reads CASSLPGALAGVDTQYF. The CDR3, as DNA: TGTGCCAGCAGCTTACCGGGAGCACTAGCGGGAGTAGATACGCAGTATTTT.

Only a few counts were recorded for this clone. V is TRBV5-8 and J is TRBJ2-7; TRBD1 agrees at 8 bases. This CDR3 has 18 residues. CDR1 and CDR2 (germline): SGHTS, YDEGEE. The V gene end was trimmed by 1 base and the J gene end by 0 bases; junction bases not matched to a gene: 12. CDR3 bases: TGTGCCAGCAGCTTGTCTCCAAGACAGGGGACGAGCTCCTACGAGCAGTACTTC. As protein: CASSLSPRQGTSSYEQYF. The full variable domain, with the rest looked up from reference TRBV5-8 and TRBJ2-7, is EAGVTQSPTHLIKTRGQQATLRCSPISGHTSVYWYQQALGLGLQFLLWYDEGEERNRGNFPPRFSGRQFPNYSSELNVNALELEDSALYLCASSLSPRQGTSSYEQYFGPGTRLTVT.

The chain carries TRBV30 and TRBJ1-3, with D maybe TRBD1 (6 bases). CDR1 is GTSNPN, CDR2 SVGIG, per germline (reference sequence). This CDR3 is built from 16 residues. The V and J ends lost 3 bases and 2 bases respectively, with 17 bases between them. The CDR3 nucleotides are TGTGCCTGGAGCTCGCAGACACGGACAGCTGGAAACACCATATATTTT. Protein: CAWSSQTRTAGNTIYF.

This clone turned up a few times. The chain combines TRBV5-1 with TRBJ1-4; 10 bases match TRBD1. This CDR3 spans 15 amino acids. Germline CDR1 is SGHRS and CDR2 is YFSETQ. With V trimmed by 0 bases and J by 7 bases, 3 bases remained unmatched. The CDR3 DNA is TGCGCCAGCAGCTTGGCCGGGACAGGGGTTGAAAAACTGTTTTTT. Amino acid sequence: CASSLAGTGVEKLFF.

This chain joins TRBV11-3 and TRBJ2-7, with 7 bases matching TRBD2. V dropped 5 bases and J dropped 6; count of bases not matched to a gene: 7. CDR1 and CDR2 (germline): SGHNT, YENEEA. The CDR3 covers 13 residues. CDR3 nucleotide sequence: TGTGCCAGCAGCCCAGTAAGGGAGGGCGAGCAGTACTTC. It specifies CASSPVREGEQYF.

This clone was seen once. The V gene is TRBV27, the J gene TRBJ2-5; TRBD2 agrees at 7 bases. This CDR3 has 16 amino acids. Trimming at V came to 2 bases and at J to 4 bases, leaving 10 bases not matched to a gene. The germline V gene encodes CDR1 MNHEY and CDR2 SMNVEV (reference sequence). The CDR3 loop is CASSLSGALEVETQYF. CDR3 DNA: TGTGCCAGCAGTTTAAGCGGGGCTCTCGAAGTAGAGACCCAGTACTTC.

The J gene is TRBJ1-2, the V gene TRBV9; 9 nucleotides agree with TRBD1. CDR3 size: 13 residues. The V gene end was trimmed by 2 bases and the J gene end by 11 bases; junction bases not matched to a gene: 7. The germline CDR1 and CDR2 sequences are SGDLS and YYNGEE. The CDR3 loop reads CASSVGQGLFYTF. The CDR3 DNA reads as TGTGCCAGCAGCGTTGGACAGGGGCTCTTTTACACCTTC.

The V call is TRBV5-8, the J call TRBJ1-4; TRBD1 agrees at 9 bases. Germline-derived CDR1 and CDR2 are SGHTS and YDEGEE. The CDR3 has 15 amino acids. J was trimmed by 7 bases and V by 4 bases; bases with no gene match: 8. The CDR3 DNA is TGTGCCAGCAGCCAAACCGGGACAGGGAGTGAAAAACTGTTTTTT. Translated: CASSQTGTGSEKLFF.

V and J are TRBV6-5 and TRBJ2-6; D remains ambiguous. Germline CDR1 MNHEY, CDR2 SVGAGI. V lost 6 bases to trimming and J lost 0 bases, with 9 bases between them. The CDR3 covers 15 residues. CDR3 loop: CASRPESSGANVLTF. CDR3 bases: TGTGCCAGCAGGCCCGAGAGCTCTGGGGCCAACGTCCTGACTTTC.